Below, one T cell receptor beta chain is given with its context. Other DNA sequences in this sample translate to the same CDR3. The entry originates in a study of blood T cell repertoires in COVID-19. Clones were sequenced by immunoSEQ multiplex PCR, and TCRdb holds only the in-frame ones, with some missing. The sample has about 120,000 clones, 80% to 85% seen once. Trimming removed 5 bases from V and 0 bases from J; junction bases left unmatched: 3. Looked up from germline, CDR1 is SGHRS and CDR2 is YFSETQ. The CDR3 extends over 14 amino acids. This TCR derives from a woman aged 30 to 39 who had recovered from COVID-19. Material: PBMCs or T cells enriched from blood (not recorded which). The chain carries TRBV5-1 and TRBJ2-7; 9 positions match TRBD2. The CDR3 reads CASSLAGSSYEQYF. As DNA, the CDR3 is TGCGCCAGCAGTCTAGCGGGGAGCTCCTACGAGCAGTACTTC.